The entry below gives a single T cell receptor (beta chain) sequence along with its context. This sample was taken from a study of shared clonotypes between healthy human individuals. CD4+ cell separation produced CD45RA+ naive and CD45RA-negative memory subsets. This CDR3 is built from 15 residues. V trimming: 6 bases; J trimming: 4 bases; junction bases outside the gene matches: 8. Per the germline V gene, CDR1 is SNHLY and CDR2 is FYNNEI. Methods used by the authors: ImmunoSEQ gave junction-only sequences without quality scores, so filtering differed. Clones were read by immunoSEQ multiplex PCR, and TCRdb kept only the in-frame ones, dropping some. V, J and clone size were drawn from that table, and D and trimming were deduced from the DNA. The table lists approximately 700,000 clones, less than 80% of them singletons.

The chain uses TRBV2 and TRBJ1-4; TRBD1 aligns across 7 bases. The TCR comes from a woman in her 30s in good health. Source material: memory CD4+ T cells sorted from blood. Subset defined: CD45RA-negative fraction. In DNA form, the CDR3 reads TGTGCCAGCAGGACTTCCGGGACAGATAATGAAAAACTGTTTTTT. Its translation is CASRTSGTDNEKLFF.